Presented here are 8 T cell receptor beta chains from one specimen sequenced in a study of blood T cell repertoires in COVID-19. Libraries were prepared by immunoSEQ multiplex PCR; TCRdb keeps only in-frame clonotypes and omits some of them. The data show about 250,000 clones, roughly 83% seen once. Sequencing was done on a sample of peripheral blood. The receptors derive from a man at least 80 years old with acute or convalescent COVID-19.

V and J are TRBV6-5 and TRBJ2-6; 7 bases are a match to TRBD2. CDR1 is MNHEY and CDR2 is SVGAGI in the germline V gene. The ends lost 11 bases at V and 2 bases at J; junction bases unmatched: 3. The CDR3 loop spans 13 amino acids. In nucleotides, the CDR3 is TGTGCCGTAACTAGCGCTGGGGCCAACGTCCTGACTTTC. It specifies CAVTSAGANVLTF.

This clone came up once. This chain links TRBV19 with TRBJ1-4; no firm D call. Germline values: CDR1 LNHDA, CDR2 SQIVND (reference sequence). The ends were cut back, 5 bases at V and 0 bases at J, with 4 bases in the middle. The CDR3 is 13 amino acids. CDR3 residues: CASSLATNEKLFF. The CDR3 DNA sequence: TGTGCCAGTAGTCTTGCAACTAATGAAAAACTGTTTTTT.

The chain recombines TRBV6-6 with TRBJ1-5; TRBD1 agrees at 8 bases. Germline loops: CDR1 MNHNY, CDR2 SVGAGI (reference sequence). V lost 6 bases and J lost 6; bases outside the gene matches: 10. The CDR3 runs 15 residues. The chain's CDR3 is CASSGAGGGGQPQHF. The CDR3 nucleotides read TGTGCCAGCAGCGGAGCAGGGGGCGGCGGTCAGCCCCAGCATTTT.

This clone was recorded only once. The gene calls are TRBV15 and TRBJ2-4; 9 nucleotides align to TRBD1. J gave up 0 bases and V 0 bases, and 12 bases lay outside the gene matches. CDR1 and CDR2 (germline): LNHNV, YYDKDF (reference sequence). This CDR3 is built from 20 residues. Here the CDR3 reads CATSRDRRDRVLVAKNIQYF. The CDR3 nucleotides are TGTGCCACCAGCAGAGATCGAAGGGACAGGGTTTTGGTAGCCAAAAACATTCAGTACTTC. The whole variable domain, filled in from reference TRBV15 and TRBJ2-4, reads DAMVIQNPRYQVTQFGKPVTLSCSQTLNHNVMYWYQQKSSQAPKLLFHYYDKDFNNEADTPDNFQSRRPNTSFCFLDIRSPGLGDTAMYLCATSRDRRDRVLVAKNIQYFGAGTRLSVL.

This chain uses TRBV9 with TRBJ2-5; the match to TRBD2 covers 12 bases. The length of the CDR3 is 16 residues. Losses at the gene ends were 4 bases for V and 1 base for J; bases not matched to a gene: 5. Per the germline V gene, CDR1 is SGDLS and CDR2 is YYNGEE. DNA for the CDR3: TGTGCCAGCAGCCTTACTAGCGGGAGGATCCAAGAGACCCAGTACTTC. Translation gives CASSLTSGRIQETQYF.

The chain couples TRBV7-8 to TRBJ2-7; TRBD2 is a possible D gene (5 bases). Looked up from germline, CDR1 is SGHVS and CDR2 is FQNEAQ. Trimming stripped 1 base from V and 7 bases from J, with 8 bases between. The CDR3 length is 12 residues. CDR3 nucleotides: TGTGCCAGCAGCTTAGGAGGGCGGGAGCAGTACTTC. Its translation: CASSLGGREQYF.

This clone was detected once. V usage is TRBV24-1 and J usage is TRBJ2-7, with 7 nucleotides matching TRBD2. J gave up 6 bases and V 6 bases, and 4 bases lay outside the gene matches. The CDR3 extends over 12 amino acids. CDR1 and CDR2 from the germline V gene are KGHDR and SFDVKD. The CDR3 protein is CATSPGGFEQYF. The CDR3 region has the DNA TGTGCCACCAGTCCCGGGGGGTTCGAGCAGTACTTC.

The CDR3 coding sequence is TGCGCCAGCAGCTTGGATCCCAGGAAGGATACTAACTATGGCTACACCTTC. Translation: CASSLDPRKDTNYGYTF. The rearrangement links TRBV5-1 to TRBJ1-2, with no clear D. Deletions cut 0 bases from V and 0 bases from J, with 15 bases between. CDR3 size: 17 residues. Germline V lookup: CDR1 SGHRS, CDR2 YFSETQ.